The sample holds a few counts of the clone carrying this T cell receptor beta chain. Germline V gene lookup returns CDR1 SGHTA and CDR2 FQGNSA. The CDR3 runs 12 residues. V lost 4 bases and J 9 bases, leaving 12 bases between the germline ends. This sample is drawn from a study of identical twins. TCRdb ran MiXCR on the 5' RACE reads and lists one entry per CDR3 protein. The sample consists of fewer than 250,000 distinct CDR3 sequences, 9.4% of them appearing once. The chain uses TRBV7-2 and TRBJ1-2; D gene unclear. The sequencing input was memory (CD45RO+) T cells sorted from blood. The sequence came from a woman aged 18-30 years in good health. CDR3 loop: CASSSRSTSYTF. The CDR3 region has the DNA TGTGCCAGCAGCTCCCGGTCTACGAGCTACACCTTC.